A selection of T cell receptor beta chains follows, all from one sample in a study of lymphopenia after photon versus proton radiotherapy. Here immunoSEQ multiplex PCR was the method, and the copy in TCRdb shows in-frame clones only, minus some. The data show some 64,000 clones, approximately 90% seen once. Sequenced material: peripheral blood, taken from a patient treated with proton-based radiotherapy. Every receptor here comes from a man older than 75 with esophageal cancer. Both conserved end residues are part of each CDR3. Fields, in order: J gene, V gene, clone size, D gene, CDR3 protein, CDR3 DNA. A D gene is named only where the DNA matches it firmly. Clone size is stated in some rows and not others, as once, few, many or a class when expanded.

j_call: TRBJ1-2
v_call: TRBV21-1
clone_size: NA
d_call: NA
cdr3_aa: CASSKETVRGGYTF
cdr3_nt: TGTGCCAGCAGCAAAGAGACCGTCCGGGGTGGCTACACCTTC

j_call: TRBJ1-2
v_call: TRBV30
clone_size: NA
d_call: NA
cdr3_aa: CAWSDRRGHLANYGYTF
cdr3_nt: TGTGCCTGGAGCGATAGGAGGGGACACCTAGCTAACTATGGCTACACCTTC

j_call: TRBJ2-7
v_call: TRBV15
clone_size: NA
d_call: NA
cdr3_aa: CATSRDWLGEQYF
cdr3_nt: TGTGCCACCAGCAGAGATTGGTTGGGCGAGCAGTACTTC

j_call: TRBJ2-7
v_call: TRBV27
clone_size: NA
d_call: NA
cdr3_aa: CASSIARADEQYF
cdr3_nt: TGTGCCAGCAGTATAGCCAGGGCGGACGAGCAGTACTTC

j_call: TRBJ2-5
v_call: TRBV5-6
clone_size: few
d_call: NA
cdr3_aa: CASSLGGTQAPQYF
cdr3_nt: TGTGCCAGCAGCTTGGGCGGAACCCAAGCCCCCCAGTACTTC

j_call: TRBJ2-3
v_call: TRBV7-8
clone_size: once
d_call: TRBD1
cdr3_aa: CASSLARDRDLDTQYF
cdr3_nt: TGTGCCAGCAGCTTAGCGCGGGACAGGGATTTAGATACGCAGTATTTT

j_call: TRBJ1-2
v_call: TRBV6-6
clone_size: once
d_call: NA
cdr3_aa: CASSLSTPNGYTF
cdr3_nt: TGTGCCAGCAGCCTCTCTACCCCCAATGGCTACACCTTC

j_call: TRBJ1-1
v_call: TRBV18
clone_size: NA
d_call: NA
cdr3_aa: CASSPSRAGNTEAFF
cdr3_nt: TGTGCCAGCTCACCATCAAGGGCGGGAAACACTGAAGCTTTCTTT

j_call: TRBJ2-7
v_call: TRBV10-3
clone_size: NA
d_call: NA
cdr3_aa: CAINRGVEQYF
cdr3_nt: TGTGCCATCAACCGGGGAGTTGAGCAGTACTTC

j_call: TRBJ1-6
v_call: TRBV5-1
clone_size: NA
d_call: NA
cdr3_aa: CASSLAPSSYNSPLHF
cdr3_nt: TGCGCCAGCAGCTTGGCCCCGAGCTCCTATAATTCACCCCTCCACTTT

j_call: TRBJ2-5
v_call: TRBV5-1
clone_size: NA
d_call: NA
cdr3_aa: CASSSQGGLEETQYF
cdr3_nt: TGCGCCAGCAGCTCCCAGGGTGGGTTGGAAGAGACCCAGTACTTC

j_call: TRBJ2-5
v_call: TRBV5-8
clone_size: NA
d_call: NA
cdr3_aa: CASSLERTVETQYF
cdr3_nt: TGTGCCAGCAGCTTGGAGCGGACAGTCGAGACCCAGTACTTC

j_call: TRBJ1-1
v_call: TRBV4-2
clone_size: NA
d_call: TRBD1
cdr3_aa: CASSQPGQGGTEAFF
cdr3_nt: TGTGCCAGCAGCCAACCGGGACAGGGCGGCACTGAAGCTTTCTTT

j_call: TRBJ1-2
v_call: TRBV7-2
clone_size: NA
d_call: NA
cdr3_aa: CASSLTYGYTF
cdr3_nt: TGTGCCAGCAGCTTAACCTATGGCTACACCTTC

j_call: TRBJ2-7
v_call: TRBV7-2
clone_size: NA
d_call: TRBD1
cdr3_aa: CASSPRLGDRANGEQYF
cdr3_nt: TGTGCCAGCAGTCCAAGGTTAGGGGACAGGGCCAATGGCGAGCAGTACTTC

j_call: TRBJ2-5
v_call: TRBV7-2
clone_size: once
d_call: NA
cdr3_aa: CASSLTASVETQYF
cdr3_nt: TGTGCCAGCAGCTTAACCGCTAGCGTAGAGACCCAGTACTTC

j_call: TRBJ1-2
v_call: TRBV4-2
clone_size: NA
d_call: NA
cdr3_aa: CASSQGAKDGYTF
cdr3_nt: TGTGCCAGCAGCCAGGGCGCCAAGGACGGCTACACCTTC

j_call: TRBJ1-3
v_call: TRBV5-6
clone_size: NA
d_call: NA
cdr3_aa: CASTGGDTIYF
cdr3_nt: TGTGCTTCCACGGGAGGGGACACCATATATTTT

j_call: TRBJ1-4
v_call: TRBV6-6
clone_size: NA
d_call: TRBD1
cdr3_aa: CASSYPGGMSNEKLFF
cdr3_nt: TGTGCCAGCAGTTACCCAGGGGGCATGTCTAATGAAAAACTGTTTTTT

j_call: TRBJ2-7
v_call: TRBV7-2
clone_size: NA
d_call: TRBD2
cdr3_aa: CASSLWSSGSEQYF
cdr3_nt: TGTGCCAGCAGCTTATGGTCAAGCGGGAGCGAGCAGTACTTC

j_call: TRBJ1-5
v_call: TRBV19
clone_size: NA
d_call: TRBD1
cdr3_aa: CASSIGQGASQPQHF
cdr3_nt: TGTGCCAGTAGTATTGGACAGGGGGCTTCTCAGCCCCAGCATTTT

j_call: TRBJ2-1
v_call: TRBV27
clone_size: NA
d_call: TRBD2
cdr3_aa: CASSQLAGGRNEQFF
cdr3_nt: TGTGCCAGCAGTCAACTAGCGGGAGGGCGCAATGAGCAGTTCTTC

j_call: TRBJ1-1
v_call: TRBV5-4
clone_size: NA
d_call: TRBD1
cdr3_aa: CASSVGDRPTEAFF
cdr3_nt: TGTGCCAGCAGCGTGGGGGACAGGCCGACTGAAGCTTTCTTT

j_call: TRBJ1-1
v_call: TRBV6-1
clone_size: NA
d_call: NA
cdr3_aa: CASRVLNTEAFF
cdr3_nt: TGTGCCAGCAGGGTATTGAACACTGAAGCTTTCTTT

j_call: TRBJ2-7
v_call: TRBV5-4
clone_size: NA
d_call: TRBD2
cdr3_aa: CASSLLASGSIHEQYF
cdr3_nt: TGTGCCAGCAGCTTGTTGGCTAGCGGGAGTATCCACGAGCAGTACTTC

j_call: TRBJ2-5
v_call: TRBV5-1
clone_size: NA
d_call: TRBD1
cdr3_aa: CASSPGQGGETQYF
cdr3_nt: TGCGCCAGCAGCCCTGGACAGGGCGGAGAGACCCAGTACTTC

j_call: TRBJ2-7
v_call: TRBV7-9
clone_size: NA
d_call: TRBD1
cdr3_aa: CASSGLDREYEQYF
cdr3_nt: TGTGCCAGCAGCGGGCTGGACAGGGAGTACGAGCAGTACTTC

j_call: TRBJ2-7
v_call: TRBV5-4
clone_size: NA
d_call: NA
cdr3_aa: CASSFSGYEQYF
cdr3_nt: TGTGCCAGCAGCTTCAGCGGCTACGAGCAGTACTTC

j_call: TRBJ1-2
v_call: TRBV30
clone_size: NA
d_call: NA
cdr3_aa: CAWSGGGDGYTF
cdr3_nt: TGTGCCTGGAGTGGCGGGGGGGATGGCTACACCTTC

j_call: TRBJ2-7
v_call: TRBV27
clone_size: NA
d_call: TRBD2
cdr3_aa: CASSNYRTSGSYEQYF
cdr3_nt: TGTGCCAGCAGTAATTATCGGACTAGCGGGTCCTACGAGCAGTACTTC

j_call: TRBJ1-5
v_call: TRBV5-6
clone_size: NA
d_call: NA
cdr3_aa: CASSLGMSAISNQPQHF
cdr3_nt: TGTGCCAGCAGCTTGGGTATGTCGGCGATTAGCAATCAGCCCCAGCATTTT

j_call: TRBJ2-3
v_call: TRBV19
clone_size: NA
d_call: NA
cdr3_aa: CASRPRGDTQYF
cdr3_nt: TGTGCCAGTAGGCCCAGGGGAGATACGCAGTATTTT

j_call: TRBJ1-3
v_call: TRBV7-9
clone_size: NA
d_call: NA
cdr3_aa: CASSLAYSGNTIYF
cdr3_nt: TGTGCCAGCAGCTTAGCCTATTCTGGAAACACCATATATTTT

j_call: TRBJ2-7
v_call: TRBV29-1
clone_size: NA
d_call: NA
cdr3_aa: CSVQVSPNFYEQYF
cdr3_nt: NA

j_call: TRBJ2-2
v_call: TRBV9
clone_size: few
d_call: TRBD1
cdr3_aa: CASSVSGGDTGELFF
cdr3_nt: TGTGCCAGCAGCGTGTCAGGGGGCGACACCGGGGAGCTGTTTTTT

j_call: TRBJ2-1
v_call: TRBV9
clone_size: few
d_call: TRBD2
cdr3_aa: CASSVGGDYLIYEQFF
cdr3_nt: TGTGCCAGCAGCGTAGGAGGGGACTACCTTATCTATGAGCAGTTCTTC

j_call: TRBJ2-7
v_call: TRBV5-1
clone_size: NA
d_call: NA
cdr3_aa: CASSLQPRGAARGEQYF
cdr3_nt: TGCGCCAGCAGCTTACAGCCTAGGGGAGCGGCCCGTGGCGAGCAGTACTTC

j_call: TRBJ2-1
v_call: TRBV30
clone_size: NA
d_call: TRBD2
cdr3_aa: CAWSVRSGGASNEQFF
cdr3_nt: TGTGCCTGGAGTGTACGAAGCGGGGGGGCCAGCAATGAGCAGTTCTTC

j_call: TRBJ2-5
v_call: TRBV9
clone_size: NA
d_call: TRBD1
cdr3_aa: CASSVGGTGVQETQYF
cdr3_nt: TGTGCCAGCAGCGTAGGTGGGACAGGGGTACAAGAGACCCAGTACTTC

j_call: TRBJ2-3
v_call: TRBV5-1
clone_size: NA
d_call: TRBD1
cdr3_aa: CASSLAAGTGTDTQYF
cdr3_nt: TGCGCCAGCAGCTTGGCGGCCGGGACAGGGACAGATACGCAGTATTTT

j_call: TRBJ2-7
v_call: TRBV10-3
clone_size: NA
d_call: NA
cdr3_aa: CAIRRDDSYEQYF
cdr3_nt: TGTGCCATCAGGCGGGACGACTCCTACGAGCAGTACTTC

j_call: TRBJ1-1
v_call: TRBV19
clone_size: NA
d_call: TRBD1
cdr3_aa: CASSRTGVKDTEAFF
cdr3_nt: TGTGCCAGTAGTAGGACAGGGGTTAAGGACACTGAAGCTTTCTTT

j_call: TRBJ1-6
v_call: TRBV27
clone_size: NA
d_call: NA
cdr3_aa: CASSLGRNSPLHF
cdr3_nt: TGTGCCAGCAGTTTAGGGAGGAATTCACCCCTCCACTTT

j_call: TRBJ1-5
v_call: TRBV2
clone_size: NA
d_call: NA
cdr3_aa: CASIGGENQPQHF
cdr3_nt: TGTGCCAGCATCGGGGGGGAGAATCAGCCCCAGCATTTT

j_call: TRBJ1-4
v_call: TRBV7-2
clone_size: NA
d_call: TRBD1
cdr3_aa: CASSLGQGGNEKLFF
cdr3_nt: TGTGCCAGCAGCTTAGGGCAGGGGGGTAATGAAAAACTGTTTTTT

j_call: TRBJ2-3
v_call: TRBV5-1
clone_size: NA
d_call: TRBD2
cdr3_aa: CASRHSGASTDTQYF
cdr3_nt: TGCGCCAGCAGACACAGCGGGGCCAGCACAGATACGCAGTATTTT

j_call: TRBJ1-5
v_call: TRBV10-3
clone_size: few
d_call: NA
cdr3_aa: CAISDGQGNQPQHF
cdr3_nt: TGTGCCATCAGTGACGGGCAGGGTAATCAGCCCCAGCATTTT

j_call: TRBJ2-1
v_call: TRBV9
clone_size: NA
d_call: NA
cdr3_aa: CASSPGTYNEQFF
cdr3_nt: TGTGCCAGCAGCCCCGGCACCTACAATGAGCAGTTCTTC

j_call: TRBJ1-1
v_call: TRBV19
clone_size: NA
d_call: TRBD1
cdr3_aa: CASSPIRGQGALQAFF
cdr3_nt: TGTGCCAGTAGTCCCATAAGGGGACAGGGGGCACTCCAAGCTTTCTTT

j_call: TRBJ2-1
v_call: TRBV7-9
clone_size: NA
d_call: NA
cdr3_aa: CASSLGAGSHNEQFF
cdr3_nt: TGTGCCAGCAGCTTAGGGGCAGGTAGCCACAATGAGCAGTTCTTC

j_call: TRBJ1-1
v_call: TRBV5-6
clone_size: few
d_call: NA
cdr3_aa: CASSPLGMVQRPNTEAFF
cdr3_nt: TGTGCCAGCAGCCCCCTGGGAATGGTGCAGCGACCGAACACTGAAGCTTTCTTT

j_call: TRBJ2-2
v_call: TRBV15
clone_size: NA
d_call: NA
cdr3_aa: CATSGTGLLTGELFF
cdr3_nt: TGTGCCACCAGCGGAACCGGGCTACTCACCGGGGAGCTGTTTTTT

j_call: TRBJ2-6
v_call: TRBV19
clone_size: NA
d_call: NA
cdr3_aa: CASSVTGAGANVLTF
cdr3_nt: TGTGCCAGTAGTGTTACAGGAGCTGGGGCCAACGTCCTGACTTTC